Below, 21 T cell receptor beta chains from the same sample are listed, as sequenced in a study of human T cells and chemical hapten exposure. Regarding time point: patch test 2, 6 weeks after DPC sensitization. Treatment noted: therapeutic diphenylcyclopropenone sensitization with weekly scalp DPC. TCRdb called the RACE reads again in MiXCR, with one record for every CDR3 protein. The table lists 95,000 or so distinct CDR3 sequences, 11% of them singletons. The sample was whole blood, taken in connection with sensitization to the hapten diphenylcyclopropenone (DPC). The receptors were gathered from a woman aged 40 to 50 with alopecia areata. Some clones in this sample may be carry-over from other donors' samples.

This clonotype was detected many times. CDR3 bases: TGCGCCAGCAGCCAAGATCCAACGGGCTATGGCTACACCTTC. This translates into CASSQDPTGYGYTF. The chain uses TRBV4-3 and TRBJ1-2, with no clear D. V lost 0 bases, J lost 4 bases, and 9 bases lay in between. Germline values: CDR1 LGHNA, CDR2 YSLEER. The CDR3 spans 14 residues.

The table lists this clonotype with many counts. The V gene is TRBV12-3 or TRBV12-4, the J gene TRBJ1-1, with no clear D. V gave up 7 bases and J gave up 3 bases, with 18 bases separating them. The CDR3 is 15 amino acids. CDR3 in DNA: TGTGCCAGCACCCTCGGGGATATACCGTACACTGAAGCTTTCTTT. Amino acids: CASTLGDIPYTEAFF.

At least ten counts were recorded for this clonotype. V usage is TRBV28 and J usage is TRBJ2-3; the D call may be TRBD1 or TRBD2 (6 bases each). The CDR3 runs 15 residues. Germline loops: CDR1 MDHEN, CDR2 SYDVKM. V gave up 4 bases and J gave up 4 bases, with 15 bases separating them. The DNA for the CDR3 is TGTGCCAGCAGTTCTTACGGGGGCGAGGCAGATACGCAGTATTTT. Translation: CASSSYGGEADTQYF.

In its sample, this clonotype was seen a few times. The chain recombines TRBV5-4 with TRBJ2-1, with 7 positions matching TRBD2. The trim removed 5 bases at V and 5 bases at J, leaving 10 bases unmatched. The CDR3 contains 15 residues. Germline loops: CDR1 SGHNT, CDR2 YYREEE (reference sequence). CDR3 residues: CASRIGQRGNNEQFF. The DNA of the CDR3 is TGTGCCAGCAGAATAGGGCAGCGGGGAAACAATGAGCAGTTCTTC. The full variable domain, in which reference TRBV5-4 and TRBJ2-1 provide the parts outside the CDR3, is ETGVTQSPTHLIKTRGQQVTLRCSSQSGHNTVSWYQQALGQGPQFIFQYYREEENGRGNFPPRFSGLQFPNYSSELNVNALELDDSALYLCASRIGQRGNNEQFFGPGTRLTVL.

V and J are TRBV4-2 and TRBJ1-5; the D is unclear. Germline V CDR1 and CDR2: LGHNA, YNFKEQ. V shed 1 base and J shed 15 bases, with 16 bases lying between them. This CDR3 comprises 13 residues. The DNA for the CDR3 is TGTGCCAGCAGCCAAGTTCAAAGTGGGCTGCGGCATTTT. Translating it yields CASSQVQSGLRHF.

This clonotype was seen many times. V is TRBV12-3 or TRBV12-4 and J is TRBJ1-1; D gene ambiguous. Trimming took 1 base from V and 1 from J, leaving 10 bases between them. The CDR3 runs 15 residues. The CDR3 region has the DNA TGTGCCAGCAGTTTAGATACGGGATGGAACACTGAAGCTTTCTTT. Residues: CASSLDTGWNTEAFF.

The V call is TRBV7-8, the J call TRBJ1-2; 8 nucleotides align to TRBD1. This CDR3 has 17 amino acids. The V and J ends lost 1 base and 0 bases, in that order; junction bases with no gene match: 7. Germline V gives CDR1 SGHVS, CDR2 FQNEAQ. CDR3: CASSLGGTGLANYGYTF. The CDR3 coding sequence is TGTGCCAGCAGCTTAGGCGGGACAGGTCTAGCTAACTATGGCTACACCTTC.

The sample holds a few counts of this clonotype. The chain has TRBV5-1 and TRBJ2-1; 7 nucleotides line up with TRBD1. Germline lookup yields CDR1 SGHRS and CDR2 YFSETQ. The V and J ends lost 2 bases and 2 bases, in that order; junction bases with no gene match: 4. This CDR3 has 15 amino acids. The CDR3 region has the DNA TGCGCCAGCAGCTTAAGGGGACAGACCTACAATGAGCAGTTCTTC. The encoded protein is CASSLRGQTYNEQFF.

CDR3 loop: CASRHMGRGTGELFF. The CDR3 nucleotides read TGTGCCAGCAGACACATGGGGCGGGGCACCGGGGAGCTGTTTTTT. This chain connects TRBV7-2 to TRBJ2-2, with D tentatively TRBD2 (6 bases). The CDR3 is 15 amino acids. Germline V gene data show CDR1 as SGHTA and CDR2 as FQGNSA. V lost 6 bases, J lost 4 bases, and 15 bases lay in between.

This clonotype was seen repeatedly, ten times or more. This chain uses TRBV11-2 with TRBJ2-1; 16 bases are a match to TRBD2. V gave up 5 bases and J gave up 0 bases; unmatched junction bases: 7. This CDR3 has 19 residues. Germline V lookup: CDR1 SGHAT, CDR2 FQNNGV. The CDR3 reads CASSTPGLAGGPSYNEQFF. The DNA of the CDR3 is TGTGCCAGCAGCACCCCGGGACTAGCGGGGGGGCCCTCCTACAATGAGCAGTTCTTC.

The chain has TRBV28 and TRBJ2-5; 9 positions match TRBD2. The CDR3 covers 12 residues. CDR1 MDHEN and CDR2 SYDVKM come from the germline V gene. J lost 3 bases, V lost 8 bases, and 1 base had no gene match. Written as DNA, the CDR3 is TGTGCCAGCCGGACTAGCGAAGAGACCCAGTACTTC. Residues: CASRTSEETQYF.

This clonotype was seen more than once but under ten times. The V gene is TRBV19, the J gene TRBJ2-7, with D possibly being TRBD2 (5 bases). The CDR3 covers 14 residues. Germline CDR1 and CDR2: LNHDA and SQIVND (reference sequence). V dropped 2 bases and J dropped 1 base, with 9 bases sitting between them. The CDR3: CASSIIGESYEQYF. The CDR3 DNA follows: TGTGCCAGTAGTATAATCGGGGAATCCTACGAGCAGTACTTC.

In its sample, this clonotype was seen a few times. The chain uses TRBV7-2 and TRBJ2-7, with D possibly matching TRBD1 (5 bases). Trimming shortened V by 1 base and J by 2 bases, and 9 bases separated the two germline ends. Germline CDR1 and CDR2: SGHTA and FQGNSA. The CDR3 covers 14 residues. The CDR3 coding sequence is TGTGCCAGCAGCTTAGTAGCAGGGACCTACGAGCAGTACTTC. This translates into CASSLVAGTYEQYF.

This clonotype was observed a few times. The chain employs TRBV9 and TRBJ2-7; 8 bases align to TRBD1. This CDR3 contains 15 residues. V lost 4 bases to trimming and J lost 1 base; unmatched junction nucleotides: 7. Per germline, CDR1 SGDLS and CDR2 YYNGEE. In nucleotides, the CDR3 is TGTGCCAGCAGCCCAATGGACAGGGTTTCCTACGAGCAGTACTTC. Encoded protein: CASSPMDRVSYEQYF.

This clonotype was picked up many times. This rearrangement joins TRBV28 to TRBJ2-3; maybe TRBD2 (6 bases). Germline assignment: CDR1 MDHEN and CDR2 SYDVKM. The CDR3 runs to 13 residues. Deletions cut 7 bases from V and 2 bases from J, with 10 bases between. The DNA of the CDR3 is TGTGCCAGCAACGCGGGGCCCACAGATACGCAGTATTTT. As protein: CASNAGPTDTQYF.

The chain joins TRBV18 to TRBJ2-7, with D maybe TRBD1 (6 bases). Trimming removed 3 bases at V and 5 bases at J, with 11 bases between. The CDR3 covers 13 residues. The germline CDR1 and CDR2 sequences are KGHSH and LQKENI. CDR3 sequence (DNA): TGTGCCAGCTCACCGGACAGTGCTCACGAGCAGTACTTC. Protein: CASSPDSAHEQYF.

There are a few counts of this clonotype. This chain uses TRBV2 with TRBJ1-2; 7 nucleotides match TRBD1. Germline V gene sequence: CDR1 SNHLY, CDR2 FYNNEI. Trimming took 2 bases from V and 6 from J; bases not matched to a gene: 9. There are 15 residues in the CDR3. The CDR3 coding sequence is TGTGCCAGCAGTGAAAGCAACAGGGGCCTCAATGGCTACACCTTC. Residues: CASSESNRGLNGYTF.

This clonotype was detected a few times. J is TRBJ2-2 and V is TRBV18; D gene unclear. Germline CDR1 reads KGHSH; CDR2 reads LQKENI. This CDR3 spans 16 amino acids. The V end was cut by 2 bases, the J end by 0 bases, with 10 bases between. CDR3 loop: CASSPFSPTNTGELFF. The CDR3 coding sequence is TGTGCCAGCTCACCATTTAGCCCGACGAACACCGGGGAGCTGTTTTTT.

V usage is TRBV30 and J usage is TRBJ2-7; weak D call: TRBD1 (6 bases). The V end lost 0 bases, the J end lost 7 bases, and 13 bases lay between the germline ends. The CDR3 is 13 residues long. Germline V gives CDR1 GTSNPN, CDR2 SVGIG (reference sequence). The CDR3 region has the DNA TGTGCCTGGAGTGTTACAGGGTGGAGGGAGCAGTACTTC. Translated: CAWSVTGWREQYF.

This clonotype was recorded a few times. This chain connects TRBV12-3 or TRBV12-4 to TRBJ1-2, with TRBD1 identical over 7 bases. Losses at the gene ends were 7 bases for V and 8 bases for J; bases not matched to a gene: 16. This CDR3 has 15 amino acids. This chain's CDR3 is CASNSQSGTVGGYTF. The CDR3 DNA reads TGTGCCAGCAATTCACAAAGCGGGACAGTAGGCGGCTACACCTTC.

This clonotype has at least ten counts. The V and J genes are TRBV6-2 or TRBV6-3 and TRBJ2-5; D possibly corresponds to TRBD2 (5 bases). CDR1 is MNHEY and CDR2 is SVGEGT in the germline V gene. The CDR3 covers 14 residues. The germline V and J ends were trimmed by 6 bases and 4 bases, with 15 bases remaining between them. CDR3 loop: CASSNAGVRETQYF. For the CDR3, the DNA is TGTGCCAGCAGCAACGCCGGGGTTCGAGAGACCCAGTACTTC.